Listed below are T cell receptor beta chains from one sample, sequenced in a study of blood T cell repertoires in COVID-19. TCRdb's copy holds only in-frame clones and misses some; the assay was immunoSEQ multiplex PCR. The sample includes about 190,000 clones, roughly 80% of them seen just once. The material sequenced was peripheral blood. The receptors originated from a human donor in a cohort sampled during active COVID-19. The CDR3 runs from the conserved cysteine through the conserved F or W. A D gene is named only where the DNA matches it firmly. Clone size is not always given. Where it is, it says once, few, many or a class for expanded clones.

j_gene,v_gene,d_gene,abundance,len,CDR3aa,CDR3nt
TRBJ2-5,TRBV2,-,-,15,CASSETTGGGATQYF,TGTGCCAGCAGTGAAACCACTGGGGGGGGCGCGACCCAGTACTTC
TRBJ2-7,TRBV27,-,-,18,CASSRNNPWRDLSYEQYF,TGTGCCAGCAGCCGGAACAACCCGTGGAGGGACTTGAGCTACGAGCAGTACTTC
TRBJ2-7,TRBV5-1,-,-,14,CASSLVSGTYEQYF,TGCGCCAGCAGCTTGGTATCAGGGACCTACGAGCAGTACTTC
TRBJ2-1,TRBV2,-,once,13,CASSTTGFNEQFF,TGTGCCAGCAGTACCACAGGGTTTAATGAGCAGTTCTTC
TRBJ1-2,TRBV6-5,TRBD1,-,12,CATLTGAGGYTF,TGTGCCACCCTAACAGGGGCGGGTGGCTACACCTTC
TRBJ1-6,TRBV28,TRBD1,-,14,CASYGDRENSPLHF,TGTGCCAGCTACGGGGACAGGGAGAATTCACCCCTCCACTTT
TRBJ1-1,TRBV3-1/TRBV3-2,-,-,15,CASSQDRIEATEAFF,TGTGCCAGCAGCCAAGATCGAATAGAAGCCACTGAAGCTTTCTTT
TRBJ1-5,TRBV6-6,TRBD1,-,14,CASSMTGINQPQHF,TGTGCCAGCAGTATGACAGGGATAAATCAGCCCCAGCATTTT
TRBJ2-7,TRBV27,TRBD1,-,13,CATKTGGGYEQYF,TGTGCCACCAAGACAGGGGGCGGGTACGAGCAGTACTTC
TRBJ1-1,TRBV6-6,-,-,13,CASSRIMNTEAFF,TGTGCCAGCAGCAGGATCATGAACACTGAAGCTTTCTTT
TRBJ1-6,TRBV7-2,TRBD1,few,15,CASSPMGTGGSDLHF,TGTGCCAGCAGCCCCATGGGGACAGGGGGCTCAGACCTCCACTTT
TRBJ1-1,TRBV12-3/TRBV12-4,-,-,13,CASSFTVRAEAFF,TGTGCCAGCAGTTTTACTGTTCGGGCTGAAGCTTTCTTT
TRBJ2-1,TRBV29-1,TRBD1,-,12,CSVYRGQGEQFF,TGCAGCGTCTACAGGGGGCAGGGTGAGCAGTTCTTC
TRBJ1-5,TRBV9,TRBD1,few,14,CASSGGQGGQPQHF,TGTGCCAGCAGCGGTGGACAGGGCGGGCAGCCCCAGCATTTT
TRBJ1-5,TRBV4-2,-,-,16,CASSQEWSGWHQPQHF,TGTGCCAGCAGCCAAGAATGGTCAGGGTGGCATCAGCCCCAGCATTTT
TRBJ1-2,TRBV27,-,few,16,CASSLRSTSGRYGYTF,TGTGCCAGCAGTTTACGGTCGACAAGCGGTCGCTATGGCTACACCTTC
TRBJ1-1,TRBV3-1/TRBV3-2,-,few,14,CASSPGGANTEAFF,TGTGCCAGCAGCCCCGGTGGGGCGAACACTGAAGCTTTCTTT
TRBJ1-2,TRBV9,-,-,13,CASSVPGQYGYTF,TGTGCCAGCAGCGTACCCGGACAGTACGGCTACACCTTC
TRBJ2-7,TRBV4-1,TRBD1,-,15,CASSHSDRGTGEQYF,TGCGCCAGCAGCCATTCGGACAGGGGAACGGGGGAGCAGTACTTC
TRBJ1-2,TRBV30,-,-,13,CAWSVLGSGGYTF,TGTGCCTGGAGTGTACTGGGGAGTGGTGGCTACACCTTC
TRBJ1-6,TRBV2,-,-,12,CASMSRNSPLHF,TGTGCCAGCATGTCGCGAAATTCACCCCTCCACTTT
TRBJ2-2,TRBV7-9,-,few,19,CASSLAIIRGDPNTGELFF,TGTGCCAGCAGCTTAGCAATCATCAGGGGGGATCCGAACACCGGGGAGCTGTTTTTT
TRBJ2-5,TRBV2,TRBD1,-,16,CASTYSGTAYQETQYF,TGTGCCAGCACCTACTCCGGGACAGCGTACCAAGAGACCCAGTACTTC
TRBJ2-5,TRBV2,-,once,11,CASREWETQYF,TGTGCCAGCAGAGAGTGGGAGACCCAGTACTTC
TRBJ1-6,TRBV14,-,many,17,CASSQTRAGLRISPLHF,TGTGCCAGCAGCCAAACAAGGGCGGGCTTAAGGATTTCACCCCTCCACTTT
TRBJ1-2,TRBV5-6,-,once,14,CASSLGRTNYGYTF,TGTGCCAGCAGCTTGGGGCGGACTAACTATGGCTACACCTTC
TRBJ1-1,TRBV6-6,TRBD1,-,14,CASRRDSANTEAFF,TGTGCCAGCCGAAGGGACAGCGCGAACACTGAAGCTTTCTTT
TRBJ2-2,TRBV7-9,-,-,15,CASSLGQPNTGELFF,TGTGCCAGCAGCTTAGGACAACCGAACACCGGGGAGCTGTTTTTT
TRBJ2-2,TRBV28,-,-,14,CASRDTSNTGELFF,TGTGCCAGCAGGGACACTTCGAACACCGGGGAGCTGTTTTTT
TRBJ2-1,TRBV7-8,TRBD2,-,16,CASSLVGGVRDNEQFF,TGTGCCAGCAGCTTAGTTGGGGGGGTTCGAGACAATGAGCAGTTCTTC
TRBJ2-6,TRBV5-4,-,once,16,CASSLDQGSGANVLTF,TGTGCCAGCAGCTTGGATCAGGGCTCTGGGGCCAACGTCCTGACTTTC
TRBJ2-1,TRBV4-2,TRBD2,-,21,CASSQDLSLAGLSSSYNEQFF,TGTGCCAGCAGCCAAGATCTCTCCCTAGCGGGACTTAGTAGCTCCTACAATGAGCAGTTCTTC
TRBJ2-2,TRBV4-2,-,-,14,CASSSGANTGELFF,TGTGCCAGCAGCTCGGGGGCGAACACCGGGGAGCTGTTTTTT
TRBJ1-1,TRBV12-3/TRBV12-4,-,-,12,CASRLPGARAFF,TGTGCCAGCAGACTCCCAGGGGCTCGAGCTTTCTTT
TRBJ1-1,TRBV27,-,-,12,CASRGAGTEAFF,TGTGCCAGCAGGGGGGCGGGCACTGAAGCTTTCTTT
TRBJ1-1,TRBV18,TRBD1,-,15,CASSPPPTGGTEAFF,TGTGCCAGCTCACCTCCCCCAACAGGGGGGACTGAAGCTTTCTTT
TRBJ2-3,TRBV5-1,TRBD2,-,15,CASSPLAAMTDTQYF,TGCGCCAGCAGCCCGCTAGCGGCAATGACAGATACGCAGTATTTT
TRBJ1-5,TRBV19,-,many,13,CASSISRSQPQHF,TGTGCCAGTAGTATCTCTAGGAGTCAGCCCCAGCATTTT
TRBJ2-1,TRBV10-2,TRBD2,-,14,CASLQRGHDNEQFF,TGCGCCAGCTTACAGCGGGGGCATGACAATGAGCAGTTCTTC
TRBJ1-1,TRBV10-3,-,-,16,CAISEREVSMNTEAFF,TGTGCCATCAGTGAAAGGGAGGTTTCCATGAACACTGAAGCTTTCTTT
TRBJ2-2,TRBV15,TRBD1,-,15,CATSRRTGNTGELFF,TGTGCCACCAGCAGACGGACAGGGAACACCGGGGAGCTGTTTTTT
TRBJ2-2,TRBV7-2,TRBD1,once,15,CASSWDRENTGELFF,TGTGCCAGCAGCTGGGACAGGGAGAACACCGGGGAGCTGTTTTTT
TRBJ2-1,TRBV10-3,-,-,14,CAISERASYNEQFF,TGTGCCATCTCTGAGCGGGCAAGCTACAATGAGCAGTTCTTC
TRBJ1-1,TRBV29-1,-,-,10,CSVYGTEAFF,TGCAGCGTCTATGGCACTGAAGCTTTCTTT
TRBJ1-3,TRBV18,-,-,15,CASSQNSNLGNTIYF,TGTGCCAGCTCCCAGAACAGTAACCTTGGAAACACCATATATTTT
TRBJ1-5,TRBV7-2,-,-,12,CASSSYNQPQHF,TGTGCCAGCAGCTCTTATAATCAGCCCCAGCATTTT
TRBJ1-3,TRBV18,-,-,14,CASSPTGTGNTIYF,TGTGCCAGCTCACCCACGGGAACTGGAAACACCATATATTTT
TRBJ1-1,TRBV18,-,-,16,CASSPPRSRSYTEAFF,TGTGCCAGCTCACCACCGCGTTCGCGGTCATACACTGAAGCTTTCTTT
TRBJ2-2,TRBV9,-,once,16,CASSVGQGSTTGELFF,TGTGCCAGCAGCGTCGGCCAGGGATCGACCACCGGGGAGCTGTTTTTT
TRBJ1-2,TRBV5-1,-,-,13,CASSDGGLYGYTF,TGCGCCAGCAGCGATGGAGGTCTCTATGGCTACACCTTC
TRBJ1-5,TRBV9,TRBD1,-,16,CASSVGMTGEGQPQHF,TGTGCCAGCAGCGTAGGGATGACAGGGGAGGGTCAGCCCCAGCATTTT
TRBJ2-5,TRBV2,-,-,14,CASRIIEQAETQYF,TGTGCCAGCAGAATTATCGAGCAGGCGGAGACCCAGTACTTC
TRBJ1-6,TRBV19,-,-,17,CASSIGSSSSYNSPLHF,TGTGCCAGTAGTATTGGCTCGTCAAGCTCCTATAATTCACCCCTCCACTTT
TRBJ1-1,TRBV6-5,-,-,15,CASSYSAGAGPEAFF,TGTGCCAGCAGTTACAGCGCAGGGGCAGGGCCTGAAGCTTTCTTT
TRBJ2-1,TRBV5-1,-,-,14,CASSLAGGDDEQFF,TGCGCCAGCAGCTTGGCCGGAGGAGACGATGAGCAGTTCTTC
TRBJ1-4,TRBV7-9,TRBD1,-,15,CASSSPGQGGEKLFF,TGTGCCAGCAGTTCCCCGGGACAGGGCGGGGAAAAACTGTTTTTT
TRBJ1-4,TRBV11-2,-,-,14,CASSLQRGGEKLFF,TGTGCCAGCAGCTTACAGCGCGGCGGGGAAAAACTGTTTTTT